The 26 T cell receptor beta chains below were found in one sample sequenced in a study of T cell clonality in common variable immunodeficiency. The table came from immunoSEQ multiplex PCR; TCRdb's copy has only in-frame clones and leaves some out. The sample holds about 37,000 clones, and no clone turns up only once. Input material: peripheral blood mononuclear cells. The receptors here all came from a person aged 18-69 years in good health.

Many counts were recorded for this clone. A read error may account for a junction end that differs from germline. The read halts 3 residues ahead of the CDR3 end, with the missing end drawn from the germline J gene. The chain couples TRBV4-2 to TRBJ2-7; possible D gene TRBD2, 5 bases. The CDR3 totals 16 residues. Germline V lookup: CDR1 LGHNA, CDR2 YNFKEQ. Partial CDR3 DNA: TGCGCCAGCAGCCAAGAGTCCGGGGTAGGGATATACGAG. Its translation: CASSQESGVGIYE. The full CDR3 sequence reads CASSQESGVGIYEQYF.

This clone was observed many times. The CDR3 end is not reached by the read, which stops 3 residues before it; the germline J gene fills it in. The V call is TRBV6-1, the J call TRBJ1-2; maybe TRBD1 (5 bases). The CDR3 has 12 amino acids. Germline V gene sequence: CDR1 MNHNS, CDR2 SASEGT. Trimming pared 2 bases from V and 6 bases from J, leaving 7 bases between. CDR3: CASSEYRNGYTF. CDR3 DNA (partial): TGTGCCAGCAGTGAATACAGGAATGGC.

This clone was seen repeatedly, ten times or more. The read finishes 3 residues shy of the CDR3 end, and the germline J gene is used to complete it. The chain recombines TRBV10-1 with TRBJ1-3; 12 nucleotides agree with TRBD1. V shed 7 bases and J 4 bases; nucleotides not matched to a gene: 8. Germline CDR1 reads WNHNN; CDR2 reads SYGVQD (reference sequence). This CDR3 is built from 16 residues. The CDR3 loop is CASNRDRGPVGNTIYF. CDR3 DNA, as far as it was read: TGCGCCAGCAACCGGGACAGGGGGCCGGTAGGAAACACC.

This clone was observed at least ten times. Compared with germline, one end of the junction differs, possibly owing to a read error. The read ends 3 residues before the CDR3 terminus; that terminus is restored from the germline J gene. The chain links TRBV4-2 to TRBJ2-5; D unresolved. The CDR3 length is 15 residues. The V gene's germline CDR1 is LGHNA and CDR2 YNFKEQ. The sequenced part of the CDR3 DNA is TGCGCCAGCAGCCTAATCTTCTCTGACCAAGAGACC. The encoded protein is CASSLIFSDQET. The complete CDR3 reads CASSLIFSDQETQYF.

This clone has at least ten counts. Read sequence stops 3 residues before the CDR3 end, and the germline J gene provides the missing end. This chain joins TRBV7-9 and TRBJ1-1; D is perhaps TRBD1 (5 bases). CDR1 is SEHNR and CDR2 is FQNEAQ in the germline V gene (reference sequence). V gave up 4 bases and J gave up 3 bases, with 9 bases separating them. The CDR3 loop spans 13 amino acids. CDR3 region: CASSSGEYTEAFF. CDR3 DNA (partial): TGTGCCAGCAGCTCGGGGGAGTACACTGAA. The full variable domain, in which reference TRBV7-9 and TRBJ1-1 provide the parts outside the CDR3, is DTGVSQNPRHKITKRGQNVTFRCDPISEHNRLYWYRQTLGQGPEFLTYFQNEAQLEKSRLLSDRFSAERPKGSFSTLEIQRTEQGDSAMYLCASSSGEYTEAFFGQGTRLTVV.

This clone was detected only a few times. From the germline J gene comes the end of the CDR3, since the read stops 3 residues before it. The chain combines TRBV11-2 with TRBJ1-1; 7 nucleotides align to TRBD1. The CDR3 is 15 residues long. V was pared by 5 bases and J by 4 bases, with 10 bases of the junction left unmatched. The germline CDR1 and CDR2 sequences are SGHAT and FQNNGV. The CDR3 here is CASSQNRGRGTEAFF. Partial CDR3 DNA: TGTGCCAGCAGCCAGAACAGGGGTAGGGGCACTGAA.

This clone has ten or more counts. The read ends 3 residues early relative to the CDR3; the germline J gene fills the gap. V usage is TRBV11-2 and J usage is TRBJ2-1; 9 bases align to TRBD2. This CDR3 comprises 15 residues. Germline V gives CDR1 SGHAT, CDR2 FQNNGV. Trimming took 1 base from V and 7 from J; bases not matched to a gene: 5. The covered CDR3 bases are TGTGCCAGCAGCTTAGGCTTTAGCGGGAGAAATGAG. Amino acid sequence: CASSLGFSGRNE. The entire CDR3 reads CASSLGFSGRNEQFF. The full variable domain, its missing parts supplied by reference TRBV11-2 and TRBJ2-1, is EAGVAQSPRYKIIEKRQSVAFWCNPISGHATLYWYQQILGQGPKLLIQFQNNGVVDDSQLPKDRFSAERLKGVDSTLKIQPAKLEDSAVYLCASSLGFSGRNEQFFGPGTRLTVL.

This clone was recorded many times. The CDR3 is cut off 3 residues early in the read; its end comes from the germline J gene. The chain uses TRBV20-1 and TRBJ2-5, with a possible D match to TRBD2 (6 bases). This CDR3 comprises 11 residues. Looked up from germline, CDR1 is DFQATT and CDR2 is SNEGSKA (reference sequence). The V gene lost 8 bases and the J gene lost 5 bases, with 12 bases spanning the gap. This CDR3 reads CSTGGRETQYF. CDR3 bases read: TGCAGTACCGGGGGTCGGGAGACC.

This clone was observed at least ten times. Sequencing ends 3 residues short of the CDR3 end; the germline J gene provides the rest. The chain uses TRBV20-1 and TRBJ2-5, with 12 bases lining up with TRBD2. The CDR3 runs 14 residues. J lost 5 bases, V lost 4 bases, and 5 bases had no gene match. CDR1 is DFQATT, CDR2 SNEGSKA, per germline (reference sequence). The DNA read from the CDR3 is TGCAGTGCTACTAGGACTAGCGGGACTGAGACC. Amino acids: CSATRTSGTET. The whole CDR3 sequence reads CSATRTSGTETQYF.

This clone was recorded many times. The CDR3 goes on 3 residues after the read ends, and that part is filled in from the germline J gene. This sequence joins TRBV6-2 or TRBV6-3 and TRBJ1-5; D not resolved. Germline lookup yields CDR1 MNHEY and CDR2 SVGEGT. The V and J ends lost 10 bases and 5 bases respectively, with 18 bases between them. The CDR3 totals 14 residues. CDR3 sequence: CATRPGVWDQPQHF. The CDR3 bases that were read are TGTGCCACCAGACCCGGGGTGTGGGATCAGCCC.

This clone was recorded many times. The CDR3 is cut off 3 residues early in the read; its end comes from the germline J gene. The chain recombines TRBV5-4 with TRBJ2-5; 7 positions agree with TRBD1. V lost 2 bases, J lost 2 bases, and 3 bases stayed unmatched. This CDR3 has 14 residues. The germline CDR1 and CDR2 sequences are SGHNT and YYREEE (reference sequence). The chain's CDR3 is CASSLGTEQETQYF. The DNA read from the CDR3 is TGTGCCAGCAGCTTAGGGACAGAGCAAGAGACC.

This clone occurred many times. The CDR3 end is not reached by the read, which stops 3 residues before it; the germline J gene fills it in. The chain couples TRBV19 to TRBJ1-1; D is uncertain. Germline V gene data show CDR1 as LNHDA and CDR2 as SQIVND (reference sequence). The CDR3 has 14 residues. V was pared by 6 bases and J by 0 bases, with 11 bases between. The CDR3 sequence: CASSEQAMNTEAFF. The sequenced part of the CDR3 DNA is TGTGCCAGTAGCGAGCAGGCTATGAACACTGAA.

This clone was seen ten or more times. CDR3 in amino acids: CASSVVAGSYNEQFF. The DNA read from the CDR3 is TGTGCCAGCAGCGTGGTGGCGGGTTCCTACAATGAG. V and J are TRBV11-2 and TRBJ2-1; the D gene is possibly TRBD2 (5 bases). The CDR3 end falls 3 residues outside the read, so it is completed with the germline J gene. The CDR3 runs to 15 residues. Trimming took 5 bases from V and 1 from J, leaving 12 bases between them. Germline V CDR1 and CDR2: SGHAT, FQNNGV.

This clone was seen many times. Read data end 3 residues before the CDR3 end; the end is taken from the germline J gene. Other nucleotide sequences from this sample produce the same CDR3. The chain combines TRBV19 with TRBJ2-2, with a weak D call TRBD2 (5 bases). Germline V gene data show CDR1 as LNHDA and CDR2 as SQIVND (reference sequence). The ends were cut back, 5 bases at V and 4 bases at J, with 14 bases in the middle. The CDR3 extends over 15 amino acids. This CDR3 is CASSLGGLGTGELFF. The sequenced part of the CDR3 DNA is TGTGCCAGTAGTCTGGGCGGACTGGGCACCGGGGAG.

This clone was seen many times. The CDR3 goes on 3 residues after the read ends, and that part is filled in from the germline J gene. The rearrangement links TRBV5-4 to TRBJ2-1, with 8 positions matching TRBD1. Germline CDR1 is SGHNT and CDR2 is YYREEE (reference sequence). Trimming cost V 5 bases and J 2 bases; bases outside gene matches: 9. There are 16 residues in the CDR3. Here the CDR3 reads CASSYAGTGPYNEQFF. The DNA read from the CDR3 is TGTGCCAGCAGTTATGCCGGGACAGGACCCTACAATGAG.

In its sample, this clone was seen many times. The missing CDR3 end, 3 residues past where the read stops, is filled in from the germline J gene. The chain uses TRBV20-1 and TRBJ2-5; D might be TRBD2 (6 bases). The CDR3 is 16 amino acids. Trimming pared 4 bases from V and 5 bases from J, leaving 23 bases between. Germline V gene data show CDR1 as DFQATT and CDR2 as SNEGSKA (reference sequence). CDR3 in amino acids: CSANYPGGRFPETQYF. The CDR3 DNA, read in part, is TGCAGTGCTAACTACCCCGGGGGTCGGTTTCCGGAGACC.

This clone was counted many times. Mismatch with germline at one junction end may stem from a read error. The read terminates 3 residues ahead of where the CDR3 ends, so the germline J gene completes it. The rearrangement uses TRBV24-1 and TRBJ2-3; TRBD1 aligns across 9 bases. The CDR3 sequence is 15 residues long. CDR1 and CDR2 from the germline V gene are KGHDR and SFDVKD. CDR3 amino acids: CATRDRGIAAVPQYF. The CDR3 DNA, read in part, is TGTGCCACCCGTGACAGGGGGATCGCGGCGGTCCCG.

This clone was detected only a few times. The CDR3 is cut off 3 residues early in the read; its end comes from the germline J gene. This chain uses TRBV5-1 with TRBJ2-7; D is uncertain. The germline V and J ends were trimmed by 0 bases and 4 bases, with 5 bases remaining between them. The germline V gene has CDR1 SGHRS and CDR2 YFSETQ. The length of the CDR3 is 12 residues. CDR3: CASSLDRYEQYF. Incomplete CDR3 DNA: TGCGCCAGCAGCTTGGACCGGTACGAG.

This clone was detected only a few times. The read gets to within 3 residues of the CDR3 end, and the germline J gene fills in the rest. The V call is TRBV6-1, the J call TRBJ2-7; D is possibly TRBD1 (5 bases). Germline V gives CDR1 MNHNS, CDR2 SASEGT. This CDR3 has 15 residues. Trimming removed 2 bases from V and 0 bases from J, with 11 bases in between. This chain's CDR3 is CASSENGQGSYEQYF. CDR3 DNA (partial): TGTGCCAGCAGTGAAAACGGACAAGGCTCCTACGAG.

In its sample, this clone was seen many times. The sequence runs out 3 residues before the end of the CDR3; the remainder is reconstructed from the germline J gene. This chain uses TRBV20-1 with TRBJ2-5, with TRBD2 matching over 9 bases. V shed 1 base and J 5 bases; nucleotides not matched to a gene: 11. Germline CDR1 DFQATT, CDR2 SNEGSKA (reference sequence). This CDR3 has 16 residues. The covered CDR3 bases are TGCAGTGCTAGAGGGGAAGCGGGAGGACCGTCGGAGACC. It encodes CSARGEAGGPSET. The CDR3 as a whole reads CSARGEAGGPSETQYF.

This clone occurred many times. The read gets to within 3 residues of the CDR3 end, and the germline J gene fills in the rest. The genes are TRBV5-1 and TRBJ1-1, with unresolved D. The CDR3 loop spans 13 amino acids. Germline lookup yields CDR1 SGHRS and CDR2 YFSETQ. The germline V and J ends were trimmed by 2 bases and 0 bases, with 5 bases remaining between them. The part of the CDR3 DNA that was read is TGCGCCAGCAGCTTTTCAATGAACACTGAA. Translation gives CASSFSMNTE. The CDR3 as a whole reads CASSFSMNTEAFF.

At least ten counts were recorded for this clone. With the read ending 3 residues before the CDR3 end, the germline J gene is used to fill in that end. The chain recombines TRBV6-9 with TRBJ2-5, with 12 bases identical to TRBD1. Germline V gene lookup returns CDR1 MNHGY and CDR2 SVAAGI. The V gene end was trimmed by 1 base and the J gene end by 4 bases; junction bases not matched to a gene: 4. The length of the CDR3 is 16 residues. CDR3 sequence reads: CASSYCVGQGAETQYF. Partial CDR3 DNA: TGTGCCAGCAGTTATTGCGTGGGACAGGGGGCAGAGACC.

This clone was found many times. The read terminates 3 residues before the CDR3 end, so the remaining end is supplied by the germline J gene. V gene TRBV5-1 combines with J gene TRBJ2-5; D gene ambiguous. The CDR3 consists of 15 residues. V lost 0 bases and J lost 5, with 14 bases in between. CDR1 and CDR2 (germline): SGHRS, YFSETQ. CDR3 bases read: TGCGCCAGCAGCTTGGAGGGTGGGCATCGGGAGACC. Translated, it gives CASSLEGGHRET. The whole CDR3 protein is CASSLEGGHRETQYF.

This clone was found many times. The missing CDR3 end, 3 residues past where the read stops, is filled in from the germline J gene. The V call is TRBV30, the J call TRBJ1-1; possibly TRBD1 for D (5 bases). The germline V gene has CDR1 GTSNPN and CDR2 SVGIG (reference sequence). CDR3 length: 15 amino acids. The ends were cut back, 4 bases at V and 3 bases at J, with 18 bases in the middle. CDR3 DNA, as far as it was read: TGTGCCTGGACCCCTGTCGACAGATACTACACTGAA. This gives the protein CAWTPVDRYYTE. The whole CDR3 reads CAWTPVDRYYTEAFF.

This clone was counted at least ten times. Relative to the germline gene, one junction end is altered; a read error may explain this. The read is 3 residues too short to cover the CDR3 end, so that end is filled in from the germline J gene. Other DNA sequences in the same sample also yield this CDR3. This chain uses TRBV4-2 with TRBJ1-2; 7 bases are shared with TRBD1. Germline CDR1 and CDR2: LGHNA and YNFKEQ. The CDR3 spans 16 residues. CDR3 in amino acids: CASSQDYGRGVHGYTF. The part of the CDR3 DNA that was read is TGCGCCAGCAGCCAAGATTACGGCAGGGGGGTCCATGGC.

The CDR3 region is CASSLPPGGEQYF. CDR3 DNA, as far as it was read: TGCGCCAGCAGCTTGCCCCCCGGGGGCGAG. The chain recombines TRBV5-1 with TRBJ2-7; D may be TRBD2 (6 bases). Read sequence stops 3 residues before the CDR3 end, and the germline J gene provides the missing end. In germline, CDR1 is SGHRS, CDR2 YFSETQ. The CDR3 runs to 13 residues. The germline V and J ends were trimmed by 1 base and 6 bases, with 11 bases remaining between them.